The clone carrying this T cell receptor (beta chain) occurred a few times. Its specificity is unknown. This sample is part of a study of CD8+ T cells in alopecia areata. Study-wide context: It was oral tofacitinib, at 5 to 10 mg twice daily, that treated patients received. Affected scalp percentage set treated patients' severity scores.

Trimming left V 3 bases short and J 7 bases short, with 10 bases between. Germline V gene data show CDR1 as MNHEY and CDR2 as SMNVEV (reference sequence). The CDR3 has 14 amino acids. Study-wide findings and caveats: Persistence during tofacitinib was seen for many expanded lesional clones in scalp and blood.

Described treatment: oral pan-JAK inhibitor, 5-10 mg twice daily. Alopecia areata patients provided lesional scalp punch biopsies and peripheral blood, both collected for the study. RNA extraction and reverse transcription yielded cDNA as sequencing template. Measured with immunoSEQ multiplex PCR; TCRdb has only the in-frame clones, and not every one. The sample includes under 250,000 clones, under 60% of them seen just once. The rearrangement links TRBV27 to TRBJ1-6; D is ambiguous. This TCR came from a human donor with alopecia areata. This specimen was CD4+ T cells sorted from blood, taken at week 4, from a patient treated with tofacitinib. This chain's CDR3 is CASSFWGANSPLHF. The CDR3 region has the DNA TGTGCCAGCAGTTTTTGGGGTGCCAATTCACCCCTCCACTTT.